This T cell receptor beta chain was obtained from a study of T cell repertoires in cytomegalovirus infection. MiXCR, run by TCRdb on the reads, gives a single entry per CDR3 protein. The repertoire holds approximately 310,000 distinct CDR3 sequences, with roughly 25% as singletons. This clonotype was seen more than once but under ten times. Its target is not known. The CDR3 has 12 amino acids. V was shortened by 9 bases and J by 3 bases, with 9 bases between the two germline ends. Germline CDR1 reads MNHNY; CDR2 reads SVGAGI (reference sequence). This chain joins TRBV6-6 and TRBJ1-5; maybe TRBD1 (5 bases). The sample was cultured PBMCs, taken from culture after CMV antigen stimulation. The receptor was isolated from a human donor in good health (CMV status not recorded). Some clones in this sample may be carry-over from other donors' samples. CDR3 region: CASAGFNQPQHF. CDR3 bases: TGTGCCAGTGCAGGGTTCAATCAGCCCCAGCATTTT.